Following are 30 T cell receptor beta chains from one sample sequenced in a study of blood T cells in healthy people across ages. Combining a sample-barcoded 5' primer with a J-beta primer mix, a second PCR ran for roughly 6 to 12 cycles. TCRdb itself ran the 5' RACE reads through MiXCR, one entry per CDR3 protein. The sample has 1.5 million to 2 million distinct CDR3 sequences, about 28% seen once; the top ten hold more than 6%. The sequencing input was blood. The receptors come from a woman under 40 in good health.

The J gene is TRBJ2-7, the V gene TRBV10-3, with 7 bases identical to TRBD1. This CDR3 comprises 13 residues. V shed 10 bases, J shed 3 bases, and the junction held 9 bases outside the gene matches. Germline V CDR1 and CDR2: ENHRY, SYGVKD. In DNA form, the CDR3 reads TGTGCCACCTGTCCGGGACAGCACTACGAGCAGTACTTC. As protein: CATCPGQHYEQYF.

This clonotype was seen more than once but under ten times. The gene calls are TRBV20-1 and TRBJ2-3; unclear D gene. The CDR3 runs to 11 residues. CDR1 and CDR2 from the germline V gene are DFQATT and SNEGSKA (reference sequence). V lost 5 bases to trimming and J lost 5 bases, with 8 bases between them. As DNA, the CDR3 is TGCAGTGCTCTTGAGTTAGATACGCAGTATTTT. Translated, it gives CSALELDTQYF.

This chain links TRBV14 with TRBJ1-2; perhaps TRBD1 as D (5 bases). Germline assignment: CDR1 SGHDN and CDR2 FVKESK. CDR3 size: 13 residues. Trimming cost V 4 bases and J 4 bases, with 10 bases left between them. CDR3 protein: CASSRLGPYGYTF. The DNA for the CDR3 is TGTGCCAGCAGCCGCCTGGGACCCTATGGCTACACCTTC.

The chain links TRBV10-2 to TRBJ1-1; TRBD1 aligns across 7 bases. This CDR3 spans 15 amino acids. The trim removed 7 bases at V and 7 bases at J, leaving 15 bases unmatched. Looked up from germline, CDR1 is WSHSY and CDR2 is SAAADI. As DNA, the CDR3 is TGCGCCAGCAAGGTGGCCCTTGGACAGGTGGGTGAAGCTTTCTTT. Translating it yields CASKVALGQVGEAFF.

CDR3 amino acids: CASTPGRFF. CDR3 nucleotide sequence: TGTGCCAGCACCCCGGGGCGGTTCTTC. The chain joins TRBV6-2 or TRBV6-3 to TRBJ2-1; D is possibly TRBD1 or TRBD2 (5 bases each). Looked up from germline, CDR1 is MNHEY and CDR2 is SVGEGT. The V end was cut by 7 bases, the J end by 15 bases, with 10 bases between. This CDR3 is built from 9 residues.

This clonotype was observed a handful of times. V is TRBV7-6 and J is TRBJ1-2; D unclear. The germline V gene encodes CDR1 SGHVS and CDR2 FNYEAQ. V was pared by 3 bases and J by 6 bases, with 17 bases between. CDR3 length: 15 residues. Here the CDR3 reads CASSFLGVGRDGYTF. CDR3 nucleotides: TGTGCCAGCAGCTTCCTCGGGGTAGGGAGAGATGGCTACACCTTC.

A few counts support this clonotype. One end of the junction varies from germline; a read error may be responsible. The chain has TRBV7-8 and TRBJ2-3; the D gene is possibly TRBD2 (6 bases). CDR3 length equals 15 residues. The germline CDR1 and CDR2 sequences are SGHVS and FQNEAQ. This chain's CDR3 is CASSLAAGRTDTQYF. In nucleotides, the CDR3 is TGTGCCAGCAGTTTAGCGGCGGGTCGGACAGATACGCAGTATTTT.

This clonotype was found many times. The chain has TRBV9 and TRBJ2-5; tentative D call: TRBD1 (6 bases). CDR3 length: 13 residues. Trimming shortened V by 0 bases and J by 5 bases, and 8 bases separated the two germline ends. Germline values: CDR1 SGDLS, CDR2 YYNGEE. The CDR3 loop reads CASSVAGDETQYF. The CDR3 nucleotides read TGTGCCAGCAGCGTAGCAGGGGACGAGACCCAGTACTTC.

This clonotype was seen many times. The CDR3 DNA reads TGTGCCAGCTCACCTCAAGGCCTGATGGGAGGCTACACCTTC. Translating gives CASSPQGLMGGYTF. V usage is TRBV18 and J usage is TRBJ1-2, with D hard to call. The V gene's germline CDR1 is KGHSH and CDR2 LQKENI. Trimming stripped 3 bases from V and 8 bases from J, with 16 bases between. The CDR3 is 14 amino acids. The full variable domain, with the rest looked up from reference TRBV18 and TRBJ1-2, is NAGVMQNPRHLVRRRGQEARLRCSPMKGHSHVYWYRQLPEEGLKFMVYLQKENIIDESGMPKERFSAEFPKEGPSILRIQQVVRGDSAAYFCASSPQGLMGGYTFGSGTRLTVV.

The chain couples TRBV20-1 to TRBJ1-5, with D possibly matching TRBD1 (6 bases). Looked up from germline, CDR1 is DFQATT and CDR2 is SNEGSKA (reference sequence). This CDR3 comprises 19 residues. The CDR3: CSPSPPNRDPVVGNQPQHF. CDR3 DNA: TGCAGCCCAAGCCCACCCAACAGGGACCCAGTTGTTGGCAATCAGCCCCAGCATTTT.

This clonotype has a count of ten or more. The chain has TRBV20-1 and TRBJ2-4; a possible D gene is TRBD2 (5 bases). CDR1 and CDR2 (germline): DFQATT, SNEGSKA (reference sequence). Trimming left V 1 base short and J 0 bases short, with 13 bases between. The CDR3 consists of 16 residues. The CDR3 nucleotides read TGCAGTGCTAGAGCGGAGCCTGCGGGAGCCAAAAACATTCAGTACTTC. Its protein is CSARAEPAGAKNIQYF.

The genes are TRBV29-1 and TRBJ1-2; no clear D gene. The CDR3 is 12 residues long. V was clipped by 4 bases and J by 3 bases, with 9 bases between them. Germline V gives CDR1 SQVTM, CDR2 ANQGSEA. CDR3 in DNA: TGCAGCGTTGCAGAATACTACTATGGCTACACCTTC. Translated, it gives CSVAEYYYGYTF. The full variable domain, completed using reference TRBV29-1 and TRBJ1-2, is SAVISQKPSRDICQRGTSLTIQCQVDSQVTMMFWYRQQPGQSLTLIATANQGSEATYESGFVIDKFPISRPNLTFSTLTVSNMSPEDSSIYLCSVAEYYYGYTFGSGTRLTVV.

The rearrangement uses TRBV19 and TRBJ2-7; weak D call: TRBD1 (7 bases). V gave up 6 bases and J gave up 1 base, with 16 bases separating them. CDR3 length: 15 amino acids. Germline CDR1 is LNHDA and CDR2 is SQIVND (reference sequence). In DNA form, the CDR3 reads TGTGCCAGTAGCCCCACCAGGGGGGAATCCTACGAGCAGTACTTC. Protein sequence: CASSPTRGESYEQYF. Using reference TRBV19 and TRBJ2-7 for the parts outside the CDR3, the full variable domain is DGGITQSPKYLFRKEGQNVTLSCEQNLNHDAMYWYRQDPGQGLRLIYYSQIVNDFQKGDIAEGYSVSREKKESFPLTVTSAQKNPTAFYLCASSPTRGESYEQYFGPGTRLTVT.

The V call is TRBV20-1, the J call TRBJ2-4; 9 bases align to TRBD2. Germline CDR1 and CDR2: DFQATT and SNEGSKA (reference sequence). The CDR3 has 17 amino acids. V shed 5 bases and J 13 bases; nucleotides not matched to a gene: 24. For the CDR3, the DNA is TGCAGTGCTCCATCACCCTATCTAGCGGGACCATACAATGAGCAGTACTTC. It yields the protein CSAPSPYLAGPYNEQYF.

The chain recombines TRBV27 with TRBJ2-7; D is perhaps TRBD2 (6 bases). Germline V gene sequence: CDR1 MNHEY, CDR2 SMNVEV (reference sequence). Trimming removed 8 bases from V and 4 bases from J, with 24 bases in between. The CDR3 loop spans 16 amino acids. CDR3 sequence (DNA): TGTGCCAGCGGCCCTAAGGTTCTGGAGGGCCTTTACGAGCAGTACTTC. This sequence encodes CASGPKVLEGLYEQYF.

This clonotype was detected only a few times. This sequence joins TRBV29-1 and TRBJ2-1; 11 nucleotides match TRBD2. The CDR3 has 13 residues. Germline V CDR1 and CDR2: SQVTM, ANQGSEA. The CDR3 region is CILTSGRYNEQFF. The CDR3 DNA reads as TGCATCCTTACTAGCGGGAGATACAATGAGCAGTTCTTC.

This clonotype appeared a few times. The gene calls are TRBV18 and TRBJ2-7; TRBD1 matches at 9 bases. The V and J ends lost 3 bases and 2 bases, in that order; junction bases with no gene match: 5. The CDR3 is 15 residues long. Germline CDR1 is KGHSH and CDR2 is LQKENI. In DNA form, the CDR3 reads TGTGCCAGCTCACCTCGGACAGGGGTTACCTACGAGCAGTACTTC. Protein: CASSPRTGVTYEQYF.

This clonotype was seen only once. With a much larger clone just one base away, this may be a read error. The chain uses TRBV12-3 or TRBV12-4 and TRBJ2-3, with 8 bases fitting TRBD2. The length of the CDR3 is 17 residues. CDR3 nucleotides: TGTGCCAACAGTTCAACCCCAGGAGCGGGGGCTGGAGATACGCAGTATTTT. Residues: CANSSTPGAGAGDTQYF.

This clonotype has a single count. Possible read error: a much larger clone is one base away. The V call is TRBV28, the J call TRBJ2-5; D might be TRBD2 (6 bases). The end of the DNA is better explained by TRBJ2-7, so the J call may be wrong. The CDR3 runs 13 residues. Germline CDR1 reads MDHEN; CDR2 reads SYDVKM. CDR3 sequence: CVSRLGGPYEQYF. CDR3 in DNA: TGTGTCAGCAGGCTAGGAGGGCCGTACGAGCAGTACTTC.

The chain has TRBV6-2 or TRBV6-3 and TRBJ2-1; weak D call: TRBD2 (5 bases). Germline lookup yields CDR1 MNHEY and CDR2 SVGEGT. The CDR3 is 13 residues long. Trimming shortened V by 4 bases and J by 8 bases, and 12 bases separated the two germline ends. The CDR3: CASSSAASYEQFF. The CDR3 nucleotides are TGTGCCAGCAGTTCAGCAGCTAGCTATGAGCAGTTCTTC.

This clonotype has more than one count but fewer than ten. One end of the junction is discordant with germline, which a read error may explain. The CDR3 coding sequence is TGTGCCAGCAGTTTAGGATCCCACGGTGGGACCAACGTCCTGACTTTC. It translates to CASSLGSHGGTNVLTF. The rearrangement joins TRBV28 to TRBJ2-6, with D unresolved. Germline CDR1 is MDHEN and CDR2 is SYDVKM. The CDR3 spans 16 residues.

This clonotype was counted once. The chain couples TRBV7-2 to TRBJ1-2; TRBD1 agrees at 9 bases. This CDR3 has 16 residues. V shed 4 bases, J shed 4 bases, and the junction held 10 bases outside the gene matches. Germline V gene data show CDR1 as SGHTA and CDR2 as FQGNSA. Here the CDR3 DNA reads TGTGCCAGCAGCTCCAACCCCGGACAGGGGAGCTATGGCTACACCTTC. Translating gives CASSSNPGQGSYGYTF.

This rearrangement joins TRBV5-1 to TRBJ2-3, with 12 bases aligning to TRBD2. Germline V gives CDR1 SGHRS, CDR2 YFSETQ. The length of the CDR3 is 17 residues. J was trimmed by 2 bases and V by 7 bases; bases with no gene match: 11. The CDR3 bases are TGCGCCAGCCGCCTAGCGGGGGGGCGGGGAAACACAGATACGCAGTATTTT. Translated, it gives CASRLAGGRGNTDTQYF.

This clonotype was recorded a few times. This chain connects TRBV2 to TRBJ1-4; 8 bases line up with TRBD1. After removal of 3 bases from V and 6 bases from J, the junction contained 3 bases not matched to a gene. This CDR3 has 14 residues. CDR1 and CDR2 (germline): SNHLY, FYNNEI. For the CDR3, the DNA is TGTGCCAGCAGTGACGACAGGGGCTATGAAAAACTGTTTTTT. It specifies CASSDDRGYEKLFF. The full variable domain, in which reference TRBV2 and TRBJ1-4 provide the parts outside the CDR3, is EPEVTQTPSHQVTQMGQEVILRCVPISNHLYFYWYRQILGQKVEFLVSFYNNEISEKSEIFDDQFSVERPDGSNFTLKIRSTKLEDSAMYFCASSDDRGYEKLFFGSGTQLSVL.

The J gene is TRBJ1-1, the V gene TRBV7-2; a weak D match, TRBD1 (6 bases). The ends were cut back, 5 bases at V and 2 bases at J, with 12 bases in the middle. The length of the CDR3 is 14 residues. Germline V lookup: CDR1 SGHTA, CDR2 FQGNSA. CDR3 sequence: CASSVKTGNTEAFF. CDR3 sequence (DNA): TGTGCCAGCAGCGTTAAGACAGGAAACACTGAAGCTTTCTTT. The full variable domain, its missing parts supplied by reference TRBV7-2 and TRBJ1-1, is GAGVSQSPSNKVTEKGKDVELRCDPISGHTALYWYRQSLGQGLEFLIYFQGNSAPDKSGLPSDRFSAERTGGSVSTLTIQRTQQEDSAVYLCASSVKTGNTEAFFGQGTRLTVV.

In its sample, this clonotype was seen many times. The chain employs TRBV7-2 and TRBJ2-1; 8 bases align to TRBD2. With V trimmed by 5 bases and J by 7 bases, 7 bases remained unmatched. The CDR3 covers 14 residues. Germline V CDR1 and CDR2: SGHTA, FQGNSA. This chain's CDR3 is CASSPGLARNEQFF. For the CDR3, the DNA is TGTGCCAGCAGCCCAGGACTAGCTCGTAATGAGCAGTTCTTC.

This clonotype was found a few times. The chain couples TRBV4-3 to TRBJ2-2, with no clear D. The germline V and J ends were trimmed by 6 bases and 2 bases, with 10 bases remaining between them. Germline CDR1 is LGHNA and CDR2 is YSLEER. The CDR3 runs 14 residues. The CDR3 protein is CASRARRNTGELFF. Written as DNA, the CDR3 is TGCGCCAGCAGGGCCCGGCGTAACACCGGGGAGCTGTTTTTT.

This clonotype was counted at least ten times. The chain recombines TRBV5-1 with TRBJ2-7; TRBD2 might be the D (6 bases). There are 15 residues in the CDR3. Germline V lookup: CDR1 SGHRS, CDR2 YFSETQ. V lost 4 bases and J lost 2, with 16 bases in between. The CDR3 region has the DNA TGCGCCAGCAGCCCGGGGGATCGGGGCCCCTACGAGCAGTACTTC. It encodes CASSPGDRGPYEQYF.

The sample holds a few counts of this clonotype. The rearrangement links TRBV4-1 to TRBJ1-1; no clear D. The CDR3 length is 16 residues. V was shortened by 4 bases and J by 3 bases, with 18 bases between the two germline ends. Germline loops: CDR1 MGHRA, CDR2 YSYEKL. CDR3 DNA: TGCGCCAGCAGCCCAGGTCCCAACATGGGCCACACTGAAGCTTTCTTT. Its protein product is CASSPGPNMGHTEAFF.

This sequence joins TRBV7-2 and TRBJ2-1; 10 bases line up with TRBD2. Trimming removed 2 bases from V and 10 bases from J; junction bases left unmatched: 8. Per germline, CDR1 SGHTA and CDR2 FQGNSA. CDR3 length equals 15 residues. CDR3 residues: CASSLQSGRGGEQFF. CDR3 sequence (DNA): TGTGCCAGCAGCTTACAGAGCGGGAGGGGGGGGGAGCAGTTCTTC. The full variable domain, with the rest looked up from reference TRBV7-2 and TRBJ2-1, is GAGVSQSPSNKVTEKGKDVELRCDPISGHTALYWYRQSLGQGLEFLIYFQGNSAPDKSGLPSDRFSAERTGGSVSTLTIQRTQQEDSAVYLCASSLQSGRGGEQFFGPGTRLTVL.